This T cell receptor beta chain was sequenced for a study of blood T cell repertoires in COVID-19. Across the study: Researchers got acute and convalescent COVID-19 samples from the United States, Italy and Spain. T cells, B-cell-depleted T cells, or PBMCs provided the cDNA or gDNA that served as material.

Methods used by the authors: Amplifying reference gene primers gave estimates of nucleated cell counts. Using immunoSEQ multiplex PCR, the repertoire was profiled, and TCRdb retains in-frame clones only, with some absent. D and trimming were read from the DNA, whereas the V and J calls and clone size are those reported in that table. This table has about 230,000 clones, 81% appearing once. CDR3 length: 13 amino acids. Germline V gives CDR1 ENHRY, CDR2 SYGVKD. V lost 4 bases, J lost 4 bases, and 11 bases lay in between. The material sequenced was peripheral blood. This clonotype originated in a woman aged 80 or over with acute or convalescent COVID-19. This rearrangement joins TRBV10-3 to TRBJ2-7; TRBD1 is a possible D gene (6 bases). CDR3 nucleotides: TGTGCCATCAGTGGGACAGACGAATACGAGCAGTACTTC. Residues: CAISGTDEYEQYF.